This is a list of T cell receptor beta chains from one sample in a study of cytomegalovirus exposure and HLA in healthy donors. Using immunoSEQ multiplex PCR, the repertoire was profiled, and TCRdb retains in-frame clones only, with some absent. The table has 130,000 or so clones, 84% seen once. The sample was PBMCs. Receptor source: a woman between 18 and 30 years old in good health and CMV-seropositive. The CDR3 runs from the conserved cysteine through the conserved F or W. The D gene is left open where the match is weak. A row's size may be missing; if present it is once, few, many or a size class.

>TRBV10-3|NA|TRBJ2-3|NA
CAISGGTASADTQYF
TGTGCCATCAGTGGAGGGACTGCTAGCGCAGATACGCAGTATTTT
>TRBV19|TRBD1|TRBJ2-2|NA
CASSIQGASTGELFF
TGTGCCAGTAGTATCCAGGGGGCGAGCACCGGGGAGCTGTTTTTT
>TRBV18|NA|TRBJ1-1|NA
CASSPPSNSGEAFF
TGTGCCAGCTCACCACCCTCAAACTCAGGGGAAGCTTTCTTT
>TRBV6-5|NA|TRBJ1-4|once
CASSSGDKLLREKLFF
TGTGCCAGCAGTTCCGGGGACAAGCTGTTAAGGGAAAAACTGTTTTTT
>TRBV5-6|NA|TRBJ2-3|few
CASSLPREADTQYF
TGTGCCAGCAGCTTACCCAGGGAGGCAGATACGCAGTATTTT
>TRBV19|NA|TRBJ1-1|NA
CASGEGWLTEAFF
TGTGCCAGTGGGGAGGGGTGGTTGACTGAAGCTTTCTTT
>TRBV2|NA|TRBJ2-7|NA
CASRYGSEEQYF
TGTGCCAGCAGGTACGGGTCCGAGGAGCAGTACTTC
>TRBV5-6|NA|TRBJ1-6|NA
CASKKQQGIESPLHF
TGTGCCAGCAAAAAACAACAGGGAATAGAGTCACCCCTCCACTTT
>TRBV5-6|NA|TRBJ1-2|few
CASSLGGDGSGYTF
TGTGCCAGCAGCTTGGGCGGGGACGGCTCTGGCTACACCTTC
>TRBV2|NA|TRBJ2-6|NA
CASKRSGANVLTF
TGTGCCAGCAAGCGCTCTGGGGCCAACGTCCTGACTTTC
>TRBV7-9|NA|TRBJ1-1|NA
CASSFVGEAFF
TGTGCCAGCAGCTTCGTCGGTGAAGCTTTCTTT
>TRBV4-1|TRBD2|TRBJ2-2|few
CASSRLPGLAGTGELFF
TGCGCCAGCAGCCGTCTTCCGGGACTAGCGGGGACCGGGGAGCTGTTTTTT
>TRBV20-1|NA|TRBJ1-2|once
CSVSGAHGYTF
TGCAGTGTGAGCGGAGCCCATGGCTACACCTTC
>TRBV7-6|NA|TRBJ2-2|NA
CASSLGYGMETGELFF
TGTGCCAGCAGCTTAGGGTACGGCATGGAGACCGGGGAGCTGTTTTTT
>TRBV30|TRBD2|TRBJ2-5|NA
CAWSLSSGGLYF
TGTGCCTGGAGTCTCTCTAGCGGGGGACTGTACTTC
>TRBV5-4|TRBD1|TRBJ2-5|once
CASSSDRGVGETQYF
TGTGCCAGCAGCTCGGACAGGGGAGTGGGTGAGACCCAGTACTTC
>TRBV6-1|TRBD1|TRBJ1-2|few
CASSMGQGDGYTF
TGTGCCAGCAGCATGGGACAGGGGGACGGCTACACCTTC
>TRBV5-1|NA|TRBJ2-3|NA
CASSLGDTDTQYF
TGCGCCAGCAGCTTGGGCGACACAGATACGCAGTATTTT
>TRBV7-9|NA|TRBJ2-7|NA
CASSLGFGGSYEQYF
TGTGCCAGCAGCTTAGGTTTCGGGGGAAGCTACGAGCAGTACTTC
>TRBV7-9|NA|TRBJ2-7|NA
CSSSLGTYEQYF
TGTTCCAGCAGCTTAGGTACCTACGAGCAGTACTTC
>TRBV21-1|NA|TRBJ2-1|NA
CASSKAQGIYNEQFF
TGTGCCAGCAGCAAGGCCCAGGGGATATACAATGAGCAGTTCTTC
>TRBV7-9|TRBD1|TRBJ2-7|few
CSSSLGQGASYEQYF
TGTTCCAGCAGCTTAGGACAGGGGGCGTCGTACGAGCAGTACTTC
>TRBV6-6|TRBD2|TRBJ2-2|NA
CASSRLAGDSGELFF
TGTGCCAGCAGTAGACTAGCGGGGGATTCCGGGGAGCTGTTTTTT
>TRBV11-2|NA|TRBJ2-6|NA
CASSEGRVGANVLTF
TGTGCCAGCAGCGAGGGCCGGGTTGGGGCCAACGTCCTGACTTTC
>TRBV9|NA|TRBJ2-7|NA
CASSVGGGGPDEQYF
TGTGCCAGCAGCGTAGGAGGCGGGGGCCCCGACGAGCAGTACTTC
>TRBV15|TRBD2|TRBJ2-3|NA
CATSSGGGSTDTQYF
TGTGCCACCAGCAGCGGCGGGGGAAGCACAGATACGCAGTATTTT
>TRBV6-6|NA|TRBJ2-1|NA
CASSYSEGGQFF
TGTGCCAGCAGTTACTCGGAGGGAGGGCAGTTCTTC
>TRBV25-1|NA|TRBJ1-3|few
CASSEWAGGNTIYF
TGTGCCAGCAGTGAATGGGCTGGGGGAAACACCATATATTTT
>TRBV25-1|TRBD1|TRBJ1-2|NA
CASSELPGQGSGYTF
TGTGCCAGCAGTGAACTACCGGGACAGGGTTCCGGCTACACCTTC
>TRBV5-1|NA|TRBJ2-5|NA
CASSLAGFGETQYF
TGCGCCAGCAGCTTGGCAGGGTTCGGAGAGACCCAGTACTTC
>TRBV18|NA|TRBJ1-6|NA
CASSLGLLDSPLHF
TGTGCCAGCTCACTGGGACTACTCGATTCACCCCTCCACTTT
>TRBV29-1|TRBD1|TRBJ1-1|NA
CSVDDREREAFF
TGCAGCGTCGACGACAGGGAACGAGAAGCTTTCTTT
>TRBV19|TRBD1|TRBJ2-7|NA
CASMSPGQGTYEQYF
TGTGCCAGTATGAGTCCGGGACAGGGGACCTACGAGCAGTACTTC
>TRBV6-5|TRBD1|TRBJ2-5|NA
CASSYSGTGGETQYF
TGTGCCAGCAGTTACTCTGGGACAGGTGGTGAGACCCAGTACTTC
>TRBV6-8|TRBD2|TRBJ2-5|NA
CASRTSGEETQYF
TGTGCCAGCAGGACTAGCGGGGAAGAGACCCAGTACTTC
>TRBV6-5|NA|TRBJ2-7|NA
CASSLGHFYEQYF
TGTGCCAGCAGTTTGGGACATTTCTACGAGCAGTACTTC
>TRBV2|TRBD2|TRBJ2-2|NA
CASNVGSGGPNTGELFF
TGTGCCAGCAACGTTGGCAGCGGGGGCCCGAACACCGGGGAGCTGTTTTTT
>TRBV27|NA|TRBJ2-7|NA
CASSFGTGYEQCF
TGTGCCAGCAGTTTTGGCACGGGGTACGAGCAGTGCTTC
>TRBV7-8|TRBD1|TRBJ1-3|NA
CASSPDRFTGNTIYF
TGTGCCAGCAGCCCGGACAGGTTTACTGGAAACACCATATATTTT
>TRBV7-9|TRBD2|TRBJ2-1|few
CASSREGLQGPYNEQFF
TGTGCCAGCAGCAGGGAGGGACTCCAGGGTCCCTACAATGAGCAGTTCTTC
>TRBV11-2|NA|TRBJ1-1|NA
CASSSYTEAFF
TGTGCCAGCAGCTCGTACACTGAAGCTTTCTTT
>TRBV5-6|TRBD2|TRBJ2-2|NA
CASSWGGVLNTGELFF
TGTGCCAGCAGCTGGGGGGGAGTATTGAACACCGGGGAGCTGTTTTTT
>TRBV30|NA|TRBJ2-3|NA
CAWSVDAGNTQYF
TGTGCCTGGAGTGTAGACGCCGGGAATACGCAGTATTTT
>TRBV23-1|NA|TRBJ1-6|NA
CASTPPRRGGDFGSPLHF
TGCGCCAGCACTCCCCCCCGGCGCGGAGGCGATTTCGGGTCACCCCTCCACTTT
>TRBV2|TRBD1|TRBJ1-5|NA
CASSENLGAGGNNQPQHF
TGTGCCAGCAGTGAAAATCTAGGGGCAGGGGGTAACAATCAGCCCCAGCATTTT
>TRBV5-1|NA|TRBJ2-1|NA
CASSLLGGGHNEQFF
TGCGCCAGCAGCTTGTTGGGCGGGGGCCACAATGAGCAGTTCTTC
>TRBV9|TRBD2|TRBJ2-1|NA
CASSSRTARRAGAPYNEQFF
TGTGCCAGCAGCTCCCGGACAGCCAGACGAGCGGGGGCCCCCTACAATGAGCAGTTCTTC